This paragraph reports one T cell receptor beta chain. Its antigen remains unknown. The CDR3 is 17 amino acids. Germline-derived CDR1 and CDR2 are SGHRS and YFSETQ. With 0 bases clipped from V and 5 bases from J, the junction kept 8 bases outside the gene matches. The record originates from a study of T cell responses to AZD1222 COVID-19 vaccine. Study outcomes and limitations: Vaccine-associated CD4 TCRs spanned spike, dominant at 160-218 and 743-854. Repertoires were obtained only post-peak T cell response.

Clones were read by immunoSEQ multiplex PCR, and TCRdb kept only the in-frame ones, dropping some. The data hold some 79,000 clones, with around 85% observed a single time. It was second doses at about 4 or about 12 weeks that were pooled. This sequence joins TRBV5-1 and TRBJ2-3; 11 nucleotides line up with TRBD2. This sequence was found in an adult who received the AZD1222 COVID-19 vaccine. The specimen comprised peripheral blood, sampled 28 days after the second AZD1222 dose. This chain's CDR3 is CASSLEGSGGALDTQYF. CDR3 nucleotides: TGCGCCAGCAGCTTGGAGGGTAGCGGGGGGGCTTTAGATACGCAGTATTTT.